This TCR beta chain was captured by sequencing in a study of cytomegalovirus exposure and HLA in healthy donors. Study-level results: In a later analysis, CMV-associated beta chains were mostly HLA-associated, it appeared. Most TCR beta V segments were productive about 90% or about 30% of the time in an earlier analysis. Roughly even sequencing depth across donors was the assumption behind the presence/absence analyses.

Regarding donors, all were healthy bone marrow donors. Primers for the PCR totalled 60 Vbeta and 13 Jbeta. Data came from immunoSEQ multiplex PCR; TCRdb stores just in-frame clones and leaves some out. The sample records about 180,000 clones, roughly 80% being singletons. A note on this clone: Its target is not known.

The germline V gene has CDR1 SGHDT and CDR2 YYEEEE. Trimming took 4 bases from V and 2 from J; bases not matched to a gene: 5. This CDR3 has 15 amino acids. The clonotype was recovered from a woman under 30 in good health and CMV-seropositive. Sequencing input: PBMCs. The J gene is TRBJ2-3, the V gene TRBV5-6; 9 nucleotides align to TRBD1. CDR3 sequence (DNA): TGTGCCAGCAGCCCCGGGACAGGGCCCACAGATACGCAGTATTTT. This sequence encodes CASSPGTGPTDTQYF.